This T cell receptor (beta chain) was found in a study of shared clonotypes between healthy human individuals. Study-wide context: CD4 naive and CD4 memory each took three plates per donor, while CD8 naive took two and CD8 memory one.

TCRdb's table, derived via immunoSEQ multiplex PCR, lists solely in-frame clones and lacks some. The sample lists about 2.4 million clones; 80% to 95% were seen once. As regards this clone: What it binds is unknown.

Study observations and caveats: Naive subsets, compared against memory subsets, generally had larger estimated richness values. Sampling included only blood; tissue repertoires likely differ. Clonotypes that were shared across a handful of donors made up 4.5% to 5% of naive CD4 clonotypes.

Per the germline V gene, CDR1 is SGHRS and CDR2 is YFSETQ. V was pared by 4 bases and J by 6 bases, with 13 bases between. The CDR3 covers 13 residues. The gene calls are TRBV5-1 and TRBJ1-1; tentatively, D is TRBD1 (5 bases). Sequenced material: naive CD4+ T cells from PBMCs. Sample subset: CD45RA+ positively selected. This receptor was taken from a man younger than 35 in good health. Some clones in this sample may be carry-over from other donors' samples. This CDR3 is CASSEPGTPEAFF. The CDR3 DNA reads as TGCGCCAGCAGCGAGCCCGGGACGCCTGAAGCTTTCTTT.